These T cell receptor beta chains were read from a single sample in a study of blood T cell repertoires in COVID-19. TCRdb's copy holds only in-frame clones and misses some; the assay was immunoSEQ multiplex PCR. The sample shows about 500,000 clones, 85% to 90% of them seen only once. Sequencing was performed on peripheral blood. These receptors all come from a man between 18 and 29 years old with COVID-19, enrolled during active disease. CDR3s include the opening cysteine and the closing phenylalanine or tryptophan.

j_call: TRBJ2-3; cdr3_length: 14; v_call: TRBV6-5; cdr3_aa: CASSKSRGTDTQYF
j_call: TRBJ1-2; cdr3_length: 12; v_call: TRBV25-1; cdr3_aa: CASSKQSYGYTF
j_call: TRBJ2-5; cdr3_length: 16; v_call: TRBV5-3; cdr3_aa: CARSLDTTSPQETQYF
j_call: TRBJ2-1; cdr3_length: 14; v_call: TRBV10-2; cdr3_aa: CASSTGFNYNEQFF
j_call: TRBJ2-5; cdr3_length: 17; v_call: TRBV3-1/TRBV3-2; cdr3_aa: CASSENGAGVGRETQYF
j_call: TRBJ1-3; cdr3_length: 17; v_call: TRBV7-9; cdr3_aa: CASSRALTGISGNTIYF
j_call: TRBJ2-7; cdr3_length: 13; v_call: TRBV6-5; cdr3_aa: CASSRDISYEQYF
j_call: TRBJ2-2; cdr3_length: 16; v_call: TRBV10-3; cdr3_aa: CAISGPGQGPTGELFF
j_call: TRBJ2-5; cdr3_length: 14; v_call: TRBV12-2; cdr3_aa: CASRPFRVEETQYF
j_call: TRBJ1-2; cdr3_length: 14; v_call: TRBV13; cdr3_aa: CASSLGGVTNGYTF
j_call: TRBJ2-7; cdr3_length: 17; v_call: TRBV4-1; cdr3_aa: CASSQPGLAGLSGEQYF
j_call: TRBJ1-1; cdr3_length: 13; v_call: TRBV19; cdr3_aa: CASSGGLFTEAFF
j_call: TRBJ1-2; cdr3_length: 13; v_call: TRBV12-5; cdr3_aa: CASGPGQDYGYTF
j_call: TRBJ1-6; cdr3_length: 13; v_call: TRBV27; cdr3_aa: CASSPRFYSPLHF
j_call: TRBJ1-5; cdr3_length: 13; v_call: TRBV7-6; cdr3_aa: CASSPGLGQPQHF
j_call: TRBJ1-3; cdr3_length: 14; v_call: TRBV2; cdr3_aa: CASSEGRRENTIYF
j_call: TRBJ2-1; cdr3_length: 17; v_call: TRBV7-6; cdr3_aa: CASSLGGITSGYNEQFF
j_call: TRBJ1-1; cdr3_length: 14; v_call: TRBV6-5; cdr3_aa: CASRTTGVNTEAFF
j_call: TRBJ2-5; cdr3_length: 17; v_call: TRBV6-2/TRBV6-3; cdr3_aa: CASSYRKGRGGQETQYF
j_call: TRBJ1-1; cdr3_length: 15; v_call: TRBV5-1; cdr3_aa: CASSLLPGEGTEAFF
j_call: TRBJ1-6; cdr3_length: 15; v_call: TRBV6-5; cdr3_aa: CASSSVGTGDSPLHF
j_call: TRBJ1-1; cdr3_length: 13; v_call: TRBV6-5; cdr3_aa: CASSYSLHGEAFF
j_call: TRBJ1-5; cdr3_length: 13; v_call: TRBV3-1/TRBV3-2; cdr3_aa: CASSIQGAQPQHF
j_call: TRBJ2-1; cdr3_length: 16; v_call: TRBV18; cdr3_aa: CASSPALSGNYNEQFF
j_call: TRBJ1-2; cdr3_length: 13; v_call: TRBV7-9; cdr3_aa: CASSFTGKDGYTF
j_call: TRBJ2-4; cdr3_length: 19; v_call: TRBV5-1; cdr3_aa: CASSFDGTGDGGAKNIQYF
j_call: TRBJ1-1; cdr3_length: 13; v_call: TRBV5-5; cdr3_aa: CASSMDRATEAFF
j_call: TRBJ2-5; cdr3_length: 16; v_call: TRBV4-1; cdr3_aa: CASSLIVGQGTETQYF
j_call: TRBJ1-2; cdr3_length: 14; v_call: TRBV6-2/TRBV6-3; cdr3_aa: CASSYSGQGDGYTF